This T cell receptor beta chain was recorded in a study of OX40 agonist ivuxolimab in advanced cancers. This CDR3 comprises 15 residues. The table came from immunoSEQ multiplex PCR; TCRdb's copy has only in-frame clones and leaves some out. The table shows roughly 67,000 clones, with around 90% occurring only once. The receptor was isolated from an adult with an advanced solid tumor such as melanoma, head and neck, liver or kidney cancer. Sequenced material: CD4+ or CD8+ T cells sorted from blood, taken in a trial of the OX40 agonist ivuxolimab. The chain links TRBV21-1 to TRBJ1-5; TRBD1 is the table's D call and was not checked against the DNA. TRBV21-1 is a pseudogene locus. CDR3 bases: TGTGCCAGCAGCAATGATGACAGGGGGGATCAGCCCCAGCATTTT. Its protein is CASSNDDRGDQPQHF.